This section outlines one T cell receptor beta chain sequence together with its context. Its target antigen remains unknown. Per-base qualities were not stored, and no clone one base away is much larger. The donors belonged to the validation cohort of 90 to 150 subjects, which was separate from the roughly 700-subject first cohort. This sample is drawn from a study of cytomegalovirus exposure and HLA in healthy donors (dated by TCRdb to about 2017). As for the study more broadly: A later analysis indicated that the 120 or so validation repertoires were generated on the platform also employed for the approximately 700 repertoires of the first cohort. Besides the first cohort of some 670 subjects, a separate validation cohort made up of 120 different subjects was used. The study combined high-throughput TCR immunosequencing, statistical association of individual TCRs with disease status, and machine learning to predict cytomegalovirus infection status. The study aimed to test whether cataloging public T cell receptors could reveal signatures of past pathogen exposure. Overall study results and their limits: A later analysis lacked HLA typing for the validation cohort, so it scored co-occurrence in that cohort across all 120 or so repertoires. In vitro tests confirmed that a few of the cytomegalovirus-associated TCR beta chains recognize cytomegalovirus antigens. A total of fewer than 200 TCR beta chains were listed by the study as associated with cytomegalovirus. It was suggested by the authors that the approach could potentially be generalized to other disease states and immunological phenotypes. Subsequent analysis determined that TCRs grouped into clusters in the first cohort also showed a tendency toward co-occurrence across the 90 to 150 validation repertoires, and 85% to 95% of cluster scores exceeded 0. Across donors, most TCR sequences were observed very rarely, whereas some public TCRs were present in many individuals. The classifier was reported to diagnose cytomegalovirus status with high specificity and sensitivity in both the original and validation cohorts.

Receptor amplification or capture employed the immunoSEQ multiplex PCR assay. Per the authors' processing: A statistical classification framework was developed to diagnose cytomegalovirus status using the catalog of TCR beta chain sequences. Sourced from immuneACCESS, this table was stored by TCRdb with only in-frame sequences that have V and J called. A share of the clones is absent; for the studies checked, an unresolved V gene accounts for under half, and the remainder has no known explanation. V and J calls and clone size are those listed in that table; D and trimming were worked out from the DNA. The sample table shows approximately 300,000 clones, and roughly 87% are seen once. The ten largest clones add up to approximately 1% of the sample. From cysteine to phenylalanine, the CDR3 is 13 amino acids long. Only the CDR3 DNA is retained, 39 bases long and in frame from the first base. V gives up 2 bases and J gives up 6 bases, and the segment between their germline ends measures 10 bases. The germline V gene (reference sequence) yields MNHNY for CDR1 and SVGAGI for CDR2.

The specimen sequenced was PBMCs. This sequence was found in a woman aged 25 to 39 in good health and CMV-seropositive. The chain employs TRBV6-6 and TRBJ2-5; no confident D gene assignment can be made. The DNA sequence is as follows: TGTGCCAGCAGTTACGGCCGCTCCCAGACCCAGTACTTC. Translated, it gives CASSYGRSQTQYF.